This TCR beta chain was sequenced during a study of cytomegalovirus exposure and HLA in healthy donors. General study results and limits: Prediction of most subjects' HLA-A and HLA-B alleles by TCR beta sequences was reportedly accurate.

Comments on this clone: Its target is unknown.

The PCR was carried out with 60 Vbeta primers and 13 Jbeta primers. Some clones are missing from TCRdb's copy, which holds only in-frame ones; the method was immunoSEQ multiplex PCR. The table has roughly 140,000 clones, about 80% seen once. The germline CDR1 and CDR2 sequences are SGHRS and YFSETQ. The CDR3 totals 16 residues. V shed 1 base and J 2 bases; nucleotides not matched to a gene: 4. This receptor was obtained from a man aged 25 to 45 in good health and CMV-seronegative. The chain links TRBV5-1 to TRBJ2-3; 10 positions match TRBD2. The material sequenced was PBMCs. The CDR3 DNA sequence: TGCGCCAGCAGCTTGCAAACTAGCGGGGACACAGATACGCAGTATTTT. Amino acids: CASSLQTSGDTDTQYF.